The 23 T cell receptor beta chains below all came from one sample that was sequenced in a study of regulatory T cells in long-lasting Graves disease. Time point defined: newly diagnosed GD, antithyroid drugs for less than 3 months. Researchers made the TCR library from RNA that was extracted from PBMCs. The authors built TCR beta libraries using iRepertoire HTBI primers and Arm-PCR of CDR3 regions. Each CDR3 protein is one row after TCRdb ran MiXCR on the multiplex PCR reads. The sample shows about 310,000 distinct CDR3 sequences, 18% of them seen only once. The specimen was peripheral blood mononuclear cells (PBMCs), collected at new diagnosis, from a patient treated with antithyroid drugs. These receptors originate from a female donor with Graves disease.

This clonotype came up many times. This chain connects TRBV25-1 to TRBJ2-1, with D possibly being TRBD1 or TRBD2 (5 bases each). V was cut by 1 base and J by 15 bases, with 16 bases left in between. The germline CDR1 and CDR2 sequences are MGHDK and SYGVNS. The CDR3 length is 13 residues. CDR3 sequence reads: CASSESWEGTLFF. In nucleotides, the CDR3 is TGTGCCAGCAGTGAATCTTGGGAAGGGACGCTGTTCTTC.

At least ten counts were recorded for this clonotype. At one end, the junction sequence differs from germline, possibly due to a read error. The chain has TRBV5-1 and TRBJ2-3; D might be TRBD2 (7 bases). The CDR3 sequence is 16 residues long. CDR1 and CDR2 (germline): SGHRS, YFSETQ. CDR3 residues: CASSLGTRRDTETQYF. CDR3 nucleotide sequence: TGCGCCAGCAGCTTGGGGACTAGAAGGGACACAGAAACGCAGTATTTT.

Ten or more counts support this clonotype. The chain couples TRBV6-1 to TRBJ1-1, with 7 bases identical to TRBD1. CDR1 is MNHNS, CDR2 SASEGT, per germline. CDR3 length equals 17 residues. Losses at the gene ends were 6 bases for V and 5 bases for J; bases not matched to a gene: 18. The CDR3 region has the DNA TGTGCCAGCAGAAGCACAGGGGTTGATAATCCTGGGACTGAAGCTTTCTTT. Translating it yields CASRSTGVDNPGTEAFF.

This clonotype occurred a few times. The rearrangement uses TRBV28 and TRBJ2-5, with 8 bases identical to TRBD1. Looked up from germline, CDR1 is MDHEN and CDR2 is SYDVKM. This CDR3 has 14 amino acids. After removal of 5 bases from V and 5 bases from J, the junction contained 7 bases not matched to a gene. CDR3 nucleotides: TGTGCCAGCAGTGACCCAGGGGGCGTGGAGACCCAGTACTTC. This codes for CASSDPGGVETQYF.

Many counts were recorded for this clonotype. The chain carries TRBV28 and TRBJ2-1; no firm D call. Germline V lookup: CDR1 MDHEN, CDR2 SYDVKM. The CDR3 contains 14 residues. Trimming stripped 7 bases from V and 2 bases from J, with 12 bases between. Written as DNA, the CDR3 is TGTGCCAGCACCTACGTACGGGCCTACAATGAGCAGTTCTTC. The encoded protein is CASTYVRAYNEQFF.

The V and J genes are TRBV29-1 and TRBJ1-2, with 8 bases matching TRBD1. The trim removed 7 bases at V and 8 bases at J, leaving 12 bases unmatched. Germline CDR1 is SQVTM and CDR2 is ANQGSEA. This CDR3 region has 13 residues. The CDR3 loop reads CSAEDREIRGYTF. The CDR3 DNA follows: TGCAGCGCTGAGGACAGGGAGATAAGGGGCTACACCTTC.

The table lists this clonotype with many counts. The chain couples TRBV2 to TRBJ1-4; no definite D call. The CDR3 length is 15 residues. Trimming took 4 bases from V and 0 from J, leaving 9 bases between them. CDR1 SNHLY and CDR2 FYNNEI come from the germline V gene. The CDR3 here is CASSGARTTNEKLFF. In nucleotides, the CDR3 is TGTGCCAGCAGTGGGGCGCGGACAACTAATGAAAAACTGTTTTTT.

Many counts were recorded for this clonotype. The rearrangement uses TRBV14 and TRBJ2-5; D call uncertain. Germline-derived CDR1 and CDR2 are SGHDN and FVKESK. The V gene lost 0 bases and the J gene lost 1 base, with 6 bases spanning the gap. CDR3 length: 14 amino acids. The CDR3 bases are TGTGCCAGCAGCCAAGATCAGTTCCAAGAGACCCAGTACTTC. It yields the protein CASSQDQFQETQYF. The entire variable domain, with the rest obtained from reference TRBV14 and TRBJ2-5, is as follows: EAGVTQFPSHSVIEKGQTVTLRCDPISGHDNLYWYRRVMGKEIKFLLHFVKESKQDESGMPNNRFLAERTGGTYSTLKVQPAELEDSGVYFCASSQDQFQETQYFGPGTRLLVL.

The genes are TRBV20-1 and TRBJ2-5; 13 bases align to TRBD2. The CDR3 has 16 amino acids. Germline V gene sequence: CDR1 DFQATT, CDR2 SNEGSKA (reference sequence). Trimming removed 5 bases from V and 5 bases from J; junction bases left unmatched: 11. In DNA, the CDR3 is TGCAGTGCTGGCCCGACTAGCGGGAGGACCCAGGAGACCCAGTACTTC. Residues: CSAGPTSGRTQETQYF.

This clonotype has more than one count but fewer than ten. The genes are TRBV11-2 and TRBJ2-1; D not certain. Germline CDR1 and CDR2: SGHAT and FQNNGV. There are 13 residues in the CDR3. V was clipped by 5 bases and J by 2 bases, with 7 bases between them. This chain's CDR3 is CASSMNTYNEQFF. The CDR3 nucleotides are TGTGCCAGCAGCATGAACACCTACAATGAGCAGTTCTTC.

The V gene is TRBV18, the J gene TRBJ1-2; D is uncertain. Trimming cost V 3 bases and J 4 bases, with 15 bases left between them. The CDR3 totals 15 residues. Per the germline V gene, CDR1 is KGHSH and CDR2 is LQKENI. CDR3 region: CASSPSPRVSYGYTF. In DNA form, the CDR3 reads TGTGCCAGCTCACCGTCACCGCGGGTATCCTATGGCTACACCTTC.

This clonotype showed up many times. The chain recombines TRBV6-5 with TRBJ2-3; possible D gene TRBD2, 7 bases. This CDR3 spans 17 amino acids. The germline V gene encodes CDR1 MNHEY and CDR2 SVGAGI. V was shortened by 0 bases and J by 6 bases, with 19 bases between the two germline ends. In DNA, the CDR3 is TGTGCCAGCAGTTACTCGGGGGGGCCAGGGGTCGTCGATACGCAGTATTTT. Translated, it gives CASSYSGGPGVVDTQYF.

This clonotype was observed at least ten times. The J gene is TRBJ2-5, the V gene TRBV19; 10 bases fit TRBD1. The CDR3 is made up of 15 amino acids. Trimming cost V 6 bases and J 5 bases; bases outside gene matches: 9. The V gene's germline CDR1 is LNHDA and CDR2 SQIVND (reference sequence). The CDR3 region is CASRPGQGDVETQYF. For the CDR3, the DNA is TGTGCCAGTAGACCAGGACAGGGGGATGTTGAGACCCAGTACTTC. The whole variable domain, remainder taken from reference TRBV19 and TRBJ2-5, is DGGITQSPKYLFRKEGQNVTLSCEQNLNHDAMYWYRQDPGQGLRLIYYSQIVNDFQKGDIAEGYSVSREKKESFPLTVTSAQKNPTAFYLCASRPGQGDVETQYFGPGTRLLVL.

This clonotype appeared a few times. The rearrangement uses TRBV12-3 or TRBV12-4 and TRBJ1-4; the D is unclear. The CDR3 sequence is 15 residues long. V lost 5 bases and J lost 10, with 20 bases in between. CDR3 in DNA: TGTGCCAGCAGTCCCCAGGACGTCCTGGGAGGAAAACTGTTTTTT. This encodes CASSPQDVLGGKLFF.

This clonotype was seen at least ten times. This rearrangement joins TRBV29-1 to TRBJ2-7; D tentatively reads TRBD1 or TRBD2 (5 bases each). Trimming pared 2 bases from V and 1 base from J, leaving 12 bases between. The CDR3 extends over 14 amino acids. The germline V gene encodes CDR1 SQVTM and CDR2 ANQGSEA. As DNA, the CDR3 is TGCAGCGTTGAAATGCAGGGACCGTCCTACGAGCAGTACTTC. Its translation is CSVEMQGPSYEQYF.

For this clonotype: A far larger clone is only one base removed, so a read error is likely. The chain links TRBV2 to TRBJ2-3; perhaps TRBD2 as D (5 bases). The J call may be mistaken, given a closer DNA end match to TRBJ2-7. Germline V CDR1 and CDR2: SNHLY, FYNNEI. CDR3 length equals 12 residues. The CDR3 region has the DNA TGTGCCAGCAGGGACTCAACCCACGAGCAGTACTTC. Translating gives CASRDSTHEQYF.

A few counts support this clonotype. This chain uses TRBV20-1 with TRBJ2-7; the D gene is possibly TRBD2 (6 bases). The CDR3 runs to 13 residues. V was shortened by 4 bases and J by 4 bases, with 14 bases between the two germline ends. CDR1 is DFQATT and CDR2 is SNEGSKA in the germline V gene (reference sequence). CDR3 DNA sequence: TGCAGTGCTAAAGGGTGGCGGGAATACGAGCAGTACTTC. This translates into CSAKGWREYEQYF.

This clonotype has a handful of counts. The chain employs TRBV29-1 and TRBJ2-1; 7 bases map to TRBD2. J lost 4 bases, V lost 4 bases, and 10 bases had no gene match. CDR3 size: 15 residues. Germline CDR1 and CDR2: SQVTM and ANQGSEA. The CDR3 spells CSVVVGSGPYNEQFF. The CDR3 nucleotides are TGCAGCGTTGTTGTTGGTAGCGGGCCTTACAATGAGCAGTTCTTC.

The table lists this clonotype with many counts. The rearrangement joins TRBV2 to TRBJ1-3; D gene unclear. The V gene's germline CDR1 is SNHLY and CDR2 FYNNEI. The germline V and J ends were trimmed by 1 base and 3 bases, with 4 bases remaining between them. The CDR3 totals 13 residues. CDR3 amino acids: CASSEVVGNTIYF. CDR3 bases: TGTGCCAGCAGTGAAGTAGTTGGAAACACCATATATTTT.

This clonotype showed up many times. This chain joins TRBV12-3 or TRBV12-4 and TRBJ2-7, with 10 positions matching TRBD1. The CDR3 covers 18 residues. Losses at the gene ends were 2 bases for V and 2 bases for J; bases not matched to a gene: 12. The DNA of the CDR3 is TGTGCCAGCAGTTTAAGGGGACAGGGGTTTTCTGTCCCCTACGAGCAGTACTTC. Protein product: CASSLRGQGFSVPYEQYF.

This clonotype was counted many times. The genes are TRBV20-1 and TRBJ2-7; perhaps TRBD1 as D (5 bases). The CDR3 sequence is 13 residues long. From germline, CDR1 is DFQATT and CDR2 SNEGSKA (reference sequence). The V end lost 3 bases, the J end lost 2 bases, and 11 bases lay between the germline ends. CDR3 nucleotide sequence: TGCAGTGCTAGTCCAGGGCGCACCTACGAGCAGTACTTC. Translation gives CSASPGRTYEQYF.

This clonotype was counted ten times or more. The chain links TRBV13 to TRBJ1-6, with no clear D. The ends were cut back, 8 bases at V and 2 bases at J, with 10 bases in the middle. Germline V gene data show CDR1 as PRHDT and CDR2 as FYEKMQ (reference sequence). The CDR3 contains 14 residues. CDR3 nucleotides: TGTGCCAGCTCACGGGAGGCCTATAATTCACCCCTCCACTTT. As protein: CASSREAYNSPLHF.

The chain recombines TRBV28 with TRBJ2-1; TRBD1 aligns across 7 bases. Per the germline V gene, CDR1 is MDHEN and CDR2 is SYDVKM. Trimming at V came to 5 bases and at J to 0 bases, leaving 4 bases not matched to a gene. The CDR3 runs to 15 residues. The CDR3 loop is CASSLTGLSYNEQFF. The CDR3 DNA sequence: TGTGCCAGCAGTCTGACAGGGCTCTCCTACAATGAGCAGTTCTTC.